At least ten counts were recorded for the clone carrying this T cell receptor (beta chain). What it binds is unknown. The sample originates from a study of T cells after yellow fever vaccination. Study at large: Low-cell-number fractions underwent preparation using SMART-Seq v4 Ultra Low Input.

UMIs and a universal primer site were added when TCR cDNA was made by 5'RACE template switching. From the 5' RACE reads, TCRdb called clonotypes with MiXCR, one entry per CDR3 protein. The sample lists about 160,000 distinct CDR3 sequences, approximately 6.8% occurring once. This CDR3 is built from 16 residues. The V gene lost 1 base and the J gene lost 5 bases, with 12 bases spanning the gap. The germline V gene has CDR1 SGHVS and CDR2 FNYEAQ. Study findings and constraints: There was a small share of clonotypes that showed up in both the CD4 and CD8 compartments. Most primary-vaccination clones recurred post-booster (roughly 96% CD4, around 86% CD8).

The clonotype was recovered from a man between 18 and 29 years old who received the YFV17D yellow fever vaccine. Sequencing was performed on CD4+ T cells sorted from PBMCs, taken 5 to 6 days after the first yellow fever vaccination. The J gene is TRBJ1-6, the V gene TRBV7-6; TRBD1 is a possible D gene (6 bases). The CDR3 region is CASSLEGGFNNSPLHF. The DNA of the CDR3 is TGTGCCAGCAGCTTAGAGGGGGGTTTCAATAATTCACCCCTCCACTTT.